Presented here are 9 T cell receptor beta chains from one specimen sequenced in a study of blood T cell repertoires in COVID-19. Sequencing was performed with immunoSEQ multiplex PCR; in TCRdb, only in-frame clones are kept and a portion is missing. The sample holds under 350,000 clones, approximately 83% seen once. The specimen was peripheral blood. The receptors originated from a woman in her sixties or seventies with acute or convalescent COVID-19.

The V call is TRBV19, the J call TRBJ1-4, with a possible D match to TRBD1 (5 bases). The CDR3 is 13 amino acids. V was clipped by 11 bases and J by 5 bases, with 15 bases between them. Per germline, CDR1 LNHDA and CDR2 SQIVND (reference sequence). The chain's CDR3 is CAAKTAMNEKLFF. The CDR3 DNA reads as TGTGCCGCGAAGACAGCCATGAATGAAAAACTGTTTTTT.

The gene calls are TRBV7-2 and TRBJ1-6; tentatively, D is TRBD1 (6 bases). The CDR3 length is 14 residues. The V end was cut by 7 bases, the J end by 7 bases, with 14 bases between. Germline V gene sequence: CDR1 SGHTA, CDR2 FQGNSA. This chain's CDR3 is CASTQSRGNSPLHF. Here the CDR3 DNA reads TGTGCCAGCACCCAGAGCAGGGGCAATTCACCCCTCCACTTT.

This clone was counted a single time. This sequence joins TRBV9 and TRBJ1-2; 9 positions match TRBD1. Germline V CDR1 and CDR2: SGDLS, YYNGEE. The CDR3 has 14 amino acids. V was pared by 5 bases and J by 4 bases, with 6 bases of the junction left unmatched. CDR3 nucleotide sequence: TGTGCCAGCAGTGTGGGACAGGGAGGCTATGGCTACACCTTC. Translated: CASSVGQGGYGYTF.

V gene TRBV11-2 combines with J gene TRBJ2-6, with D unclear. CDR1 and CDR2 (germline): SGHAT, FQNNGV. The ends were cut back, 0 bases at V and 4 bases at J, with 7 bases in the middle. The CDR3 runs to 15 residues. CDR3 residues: CASSLEAGGANVLTF. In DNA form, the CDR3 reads TGTGCCAGCAGCTTAGAGGCAGGAGGGGCCAACGTCCTGACTTTC.

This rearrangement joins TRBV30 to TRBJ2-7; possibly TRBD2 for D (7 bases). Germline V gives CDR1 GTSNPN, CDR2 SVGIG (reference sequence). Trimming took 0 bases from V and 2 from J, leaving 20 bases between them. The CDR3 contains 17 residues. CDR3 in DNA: TGTGCCTGGAGTGTACCCGGGGGGCGGGGCTTGGCCTACGAGCAGTACTTC. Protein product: CAWSVPGGRGLAYEQYF.

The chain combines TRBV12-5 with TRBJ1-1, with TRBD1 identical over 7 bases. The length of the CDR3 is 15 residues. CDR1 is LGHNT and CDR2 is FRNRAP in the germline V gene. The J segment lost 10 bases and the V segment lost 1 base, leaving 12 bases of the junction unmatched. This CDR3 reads CASGLEPSGQTTAFF. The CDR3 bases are TGTGCTAGTGGTTTGGAACCTTCGGGACAGACGACAGCTTTCTTT.

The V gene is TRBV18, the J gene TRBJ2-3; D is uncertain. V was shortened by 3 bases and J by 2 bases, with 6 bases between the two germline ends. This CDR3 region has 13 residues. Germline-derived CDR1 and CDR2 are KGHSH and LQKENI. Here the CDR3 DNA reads TGTGCCAGCTCACCCGACACCACAGATACGCAGTATTTT. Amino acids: CASSPDTTDTQYF.

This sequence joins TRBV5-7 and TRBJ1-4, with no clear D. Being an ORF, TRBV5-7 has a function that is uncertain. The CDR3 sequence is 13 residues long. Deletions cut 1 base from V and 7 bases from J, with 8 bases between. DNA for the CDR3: TGTGCCAGCAGCTTGAACGGGTTTGAAAAACTGTTTTTT. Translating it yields CASSLNGFEKLFF.

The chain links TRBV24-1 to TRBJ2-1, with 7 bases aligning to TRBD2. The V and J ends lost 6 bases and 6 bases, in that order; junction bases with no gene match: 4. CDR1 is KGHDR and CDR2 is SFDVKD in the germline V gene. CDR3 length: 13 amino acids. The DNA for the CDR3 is TGTGCCACCAGTACGCCGGGAGGCAATGAGCAGTTCTTC. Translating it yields CATSTPGGNEQFF.